This TCR beta chain stems from a study of graft-versus-host responses after intestinal transplantation. Study-wide background: The recipients all started with anti-thymocyte globulin induction and then took tacrolimus and steroids for 3 to 4 years. Findings and caveats of the study: Among recipient marrow samples, GvH clones were found; some appeared first in ileum or blood. Patients with graft-donor T cell macrochimerism had high graft-versus-host to host-versus-graft clonal ratios in allografts.

Profiled with immunoSEQ multiplex PCR; TCRdb holds only in-frame clones, not every one. The top ten hold 1.9% of the sample, which has over 15,000 clones, over 75% seen once. Notes on this clone: What it binds is unknown.

This CDR3 has 15 residues. Germline-derived CDR1 and CDR2 are SGHRS and YFSETQ. Deletions cut 2 bases from V and 0 bases from J, with 8 bases between. This specimen consisted of PBMCs, obtained 14 days after transplant. The chain has TRBV5-1 and TRBJ1-4; no firm D call. This receptor was obtained from a human patient who received an intestinal transplant, so some T cells may come from the graft donor. CDR3 sequence: CASSLAQSTNEKLFF. CDR3 nucleotide sequence: TGCGCCAGCAGCTTAGCGCAGTCAACTAATGAAAAACTGTTTTTT.